The 10 T cell receptor beta chains in this list originate from one sample, sequenced in a study of blood T cell repertoires in COVID-19. The method was immunoSEQ multiplex PCR; TCRdb's version includes in-frame clones alone and lacks a portion of them. The sample lists about 250,000 clones; about 86% were seen once. The sequencing input was peripheral blood. These receptors all come from a man older than 75 with acute or convalescent COVID-19.

The chain carries TRBV7-3 and TRBJ2-3; weak D call: TRBD1 (6 bases). CDR1 is SGHTA and CDR2 is FQGTGA in the germline V gene. This CDR3 spans 14 amino acids. V lost 3 bases and J 2 bases, leaving 9 bases between the germline ends. The CDR3 coding sequence is TGTGCCAGCAGCTTGGACAGATACACAGATACGCAGTATTTT. This codes for CASSLDRYTDTQYF.

The CDR3 nucleotides are TGTGCCAGCAGATTACAGGGGAATCTTAATGAAAAACTGTTTTTT. Encoded protein: CASRLQGNLNEKLFF. The chain employs TRBV6-5 and TRBJ1-4; 7 bases map to TRBD1. The J segment lost 4 bases and the V segment lost 6 bases, leaving 8 bases of the junction unmatched. The CDR3 length is 15 residues. The germline V gene encodes CDR1 MNHEY and CDR2 SVGAGI.

V usage is TRBV4-2 and J usage is TRBJ1-4; 7 bases line up with TRBD1. The CDR3 totals 15 residues. CDR1 and CDR2 (germline): LGHNA, YNFKEQ. V was clipped by 4 bases and J by 2 bases; unmatched bases: 4. The CDR3 region is CASSPLQGTNEKLFF. The CDR3 bases are TGTGCCAGCAGCCCGCTACAGGGGACTAATGAAAAACTGTTTTTT.

This clone appeared a few times. V is TRBV5-6 and J is TRBJ1-2, with 8 bases identical to TRBD1. V gave up 2 bases and J gave up 14 bases; unmatched junction bases: 8. The CDR3 contains 12 residues. The germline CDR1 and CDR2 sequences are SGHDT and YYEEEE. This CDR3 is CASSFEIGQGTF. DNA of the CDR3: TGTGCCAGCAGCTTTGAGATCGGACAGGGTACCTTC.

The chain uses TRBV18 and TRBJ1-2; D is perhaps TRBD1 (6 bases). The ends were cut back, 3 bases at V and 4 bases at J, with 12 bases in the middle. The CDR3 totals 14 residues. Germline V CDR1 and CDR2: KGHSH, LQKENI. The CDR3 coding sequence is TGTGCCAGCTCACCGGATCGCAGGGGCTATGGCTACACCTTC. Translation: CASSPDRRGYGYTF.

The rearrangement uses TRBV5-1 and TRBJ2-2; maybe TRBD2 (5 bases). Trimming removed 4 bases from V and 4 bases from J, with 20 bases in between. Germline values: CDR1 SGHRS, CDR2 YFSETQ. The CDR3 extends over 17 amino acids. The CDR3 DNA reads as TGCGCCAGCAGCCCCTCGGGATTTGGGGAGATCACCGGGGAGCTGTTTTTT. This encodes CASSPSGFGEITGELFF.

The CDR3 coding sequence is TGTGCCATAAGCCCGCTACAGACAGGGGGGGATGGCTACACCTTC. It codes for CAISPLQTGGDGYTF. The gene calls are TRBV10-3 and TRBJ1-2, with TRBD1 matching over 9 bases. V shed 9 bases and J 6 bases; nucleotides not matched to a gene: 14. This CDR3 has 15 residues. Germline V lookup: CDR1 ENHRY, CDR2 SYGVKD.

The V call is TRBV5-8, the J call TRBJ1-6; 7 bases fit TRBD1. CDR3 length equals 16 residues. With V trimmed by 4 bases and J by 2 bases, 6 bases remained unmatched. Germline V gene lookup returns CDR1 SGHTS and CDR2 YDEGEE. CDR3 coding DNA: TGTGCCAGCAGCAACAGGGGCGAAACCTATAATTCACCCCTCCACTTT. It codes for CASSNRGETYNSPLHF.

The chain links TRBV6-5 to TRBJ1-1, with D tentatively TRBD1 (6 bases). Germline V gives CDR1 MNHEY, CDR2 SVGAGI. This CDR3 is 15 amino acids long. V was shortened by 3 bases and J by 5 bases, with 16 bases between the two germline ends. The CDR3 DNA sequence: TGTGCCAGCAGTTATGGGGGGGGGCCGGGAACTGAAGCTTTCTTT. This encodes CASSYGGGPGTEAFF.

This clone was detected once. The V and J genes are TRBV28 and TRBJ1-6; D uncertain. This CDR3 region has 12 residues. Trimming shortened V by 4 bases and J by 9 bases, and 7 bases separated the two germline ends. CDR1 and CDR2 from the germline V gene are MDHEN and SYDVKM. CDR3 DNA: TGTGCCAGCAGTTCCCCCCTTTCACCCCTCCACTTT. Amino acids: CASSSPLSPLHF.